This is a list of T cell receptor beta chains from one sample in a study of high-grade serous ovarian cancer treatment subgroups. Profiling relied on immunoSEQ multiplex PCR, and the TCRdb table lists in-frame clones only, not all of them. Of thousands of clones detected, roughly three quarters appear once; the ten largest clones hold roughly 11%. The sequenced sample was tumor tissue. These receptors came from a human donor with high-grade serous ovarian cancer. Both conserved end residues are part of each CDR3.

J gene	V gene	CDR3 protein
TRBJ2-1	TRBV11-2	CASSLGRGGGLEQFF
TRBJ2-2	TRBV5-1	CASSSRGLAGVGAGELFF
TRBJ2-5	TRBV5-4	CASSFRTEGGTQYF
TRBJ2-7	TRBV2	CASSVMGMGEQYF
TRBJ1-1	TRBV7-8	CASSPGTANTEAFF
TRBJ1-2	TRBV7-2	CASRPAQGSYGYTF
TRBJ1-1	TRBV5-5	CASSLGPLNTEAFF
TRBJ2-5	TRBV7-8	CASSSWEGLAGQETQYF
TRBJ2-5	TRBV7-6	CASSLYGALETQYF
TRBJ1-3	TRBV7-2	CASSSSPAIAGNTIYF
TRBJ2-5	TRBV7-9	CASSLGLAQETQYF
TRBJ2-2	TRBV10-3	CAISAPGTGYTGELFF
TRBJ1-2	TRBV7-2	CASSLTRGNYGYTF
TRBJ2-6	TRBV4-3	CASSQVTGTGANVLTF
TRBJ2-3	TRBV5-4	CASSFPSSGGALADTQYF
TRBJ2-5	TRBV5-1	CASSLRGKETQYF
TRBJ1-1	TRBV6-1	CASRNRGVAEAFF
TRBJ1-1	TRBV6-5	CASSYPGAHTEAFF
TRBJ2-5	TRBV2	CAIKRDSPNRETQYF
TRBJ2-1	TRBV20-1	CSAFYNEQFF
TRBJ2-5	TRBV7-6	CASSSTGTQRETQYF
TRBJ2-1	TRBV4-1	CASSQEPSSSEQFF
TRBJ2-2	TRBV28	CASNRPGPNGELFF
TRBJ2-3	TRBV29-1	CSVEPGGTDTQYF
TRBJ2-6	TRBV6-5	CASSYSRISGANVLTF
TRBJ2-3	TRBV30	CAWNQWQGTDTQYF
TRBJ1-4	TRBV29-1	CSVRTGVQTNEKLFF
TRBJ2-5	TRBV5-6	CASSIGLNQETQYF
TRBJ2-7	TRBV4-1	CASSQEEGGPREDYEQYF
TRBJ2-7	TRBV5-6	CASSLSGDGYEQYF
TRBJ2-1	TRBV28	CASSLGRGVSEQFF
TRBJ2-2	TRBV5-1	CASSLGTSGGAGTGELFF
TRBJ2-7	TRBV10-1	CASSSGPTYEQYF
TRBJ2-5	TRBV7-6	CASSSWTGQETQYF
TRBJ1-2	TRBV9	CASSVAGEGYGYTF
TRBJ2-1	TRBV11-2	CASSYQTGTNEQFF
TRBJ2-7	TRBV7-2	CASSTTGGREQYF
TRBJ2-1	TRBV5-1	CASSRPRLAGDNEQFF
TRBJ1-2	TRBV4-3	CASSQDSGQGANYGYTF
TRBJ1-2	TRBV9	CASSVDQGIGGYTF
TRBJ2-1	TRBV7-6	CASSHASGAYNEQFF
TRBJ2-1	TRBV7-8	CASSPSPLADLYNEQFF
TRBJ1-5	TRBV19	CASDTGTGGRQPQHF
TRBJ1-5	TRBV5-1	CASSRDRDIYSNQPQHF
TRBJ2-1	TRBV4-1	CASSQARGAWEQFF
TRBJ2-5	TRBV9	CASSAYQDRQETQYF
TRBJ1-4	TRBV19	CASSPGTATNEKLFF
TRBJ1-1	TRBV4-1	CASSRTGTEAFF